This T cell receptor beta chain was sequenced in a study of CD8+ T cells in alopecia areata. About the research overall: It was roughly 6-10-week-old female C3H/HeJ mice that received skin from roughly 6-12-month-old C3H/HeJ graft donors with spontaneous alopecia. Study results and limitations: Relative to mice, TCR sharing across patients was less clear, a difference possibly HLA-related. Lesional scalp, notably in alopecia totalis/universalis, had clonality above that of normal scalp. In scalp samples, resident alphabeta T cells of normal skin are also sequenced.

This clone was counted between two and nine times. The target antigen is unknown. The gene names here belong to mouse. The CDR3 is cut off 4 residues early in the read; its end comes from the germline J gene. Per the germline V gene, CDR1 is FNHDT and CDR2 is SITEND (reference sequence). V lost 4 bases and J lost 0, with 12 bases in between. The CDR3 covers 15 residues. Extracted RNA was reverse transcribed into cDNA, the sequencing template. The assay was immunoSEQ multiplex PCR, and TCRdb's table has in-frame clones only and misses some. Captured here are around 100,000 clones, none seen once; the top ten comprise roughly a fifth.

Sequences were obtained from lesional skin. The V call is TRBV19, the J call TRBJ2-3; weak D call: TRBD2 (6 bases). The source is a C3H/HeJ mouse with alopecia areata. For this strain, the MHC haplotype corresponds to H2-k. The chain's CDR3 is CASSSDWSSAETLYF. CDR3 DNA, as far as it was read: TGTGCCAGCAGTTCTGACTGGTCTAGTGCAGAA.